One T cell receptor beta chain is described in this entry. Its antigen has not been determined. The sample holds no much larger clone one base away, and base qualities are not on file. Using the deep immunoSEQ assay, multiplex PCR amplified TCR CDR3 regions from genomic DNA. Genomic DNA extracted from each cell subset was distributed evenly over all wells of several immunoSEQ 96-well plates, and each plate served as one replicate. For sorted subsets, roughly 0.2 ug genomic DNA, equal to 30,000 or so T cell genomes, was loaded into each replicate PCR. Purified libraries were quantified with a Qubit 3.0 fluorometer, sized on a Bioanalyzer 2100, and re-quantified with the KAPA Library Quantification kit. Every immunoSEQ 96-well plate was sequenced on a dedicated single-read 150-cycle Illumina NextSeq 550 flow cell. In the paper's pipeline: Because the immunoSEQ output included only junctional sequences and no quality scores, the filtering could not be the same as the filtering used for full-length reads. To assign V/J genes and CDR3, sequences were annotated against IMGT germline references using PyIR, a Python wrapper for IgBLAST v1.9. Reads were filtered out if the reads had weak V/J assignments (E-value above 1e-6), no CDR3, stop codons, out-of-frame junctions, or ambiguous translated residues. V3J clonotypes were defined as sequences sharing the same inferred V gene, J gene, and CDR3 amino acid sequence. Percentage overlap between repertoires was computed as shared unique clonotypes divided by the size of the smaller repertoire. Richness of each repertoire was evaluated using RTK rarefaction, the Chao1 estimator, and Recon v2.1 estimates of unobserved clonotypes. OLGA was used to compute generation probabilities for all TCRbeta clonotypes that the gDNA method yielded from several donors. The table comes from immuneACCESS by way of TCRdb, which keeps in-frame sequences with V and J called. Part of the clones is missing from these tables; in studies checked, under half for an unresolved V gene and the rest for unknown reasons. The DNA was the basis for D and trimming; V, J and clone size are from that table. This sample has 560,000 or so clones in its table, and around 96% of those were observed once. Jointly, the top ten make up 0.11% of the sample.

For the CD8 naive samples, CD45RO-negative cells were positively selected for CCR7, yielding a CD45RA+CCR7+ population from which TemRA cells were excluded. The donors were healthy, HIV-negative adults who had no recently reported acute infections or vaccinations. All donors were Caucasian adults living in Nashville, Tennessee, USA. Blood was obtained by leukapheresis, after which PBMCs were separated by Ficoll-Histopaque density gradient centrifugation and cryopreserved in liquid nitrogen vapor phase. Purity and quantity of every magnetically sorted T cell population were checked by analytical flow cytometry. Genomic DNA was isolated from every sorted fraction and measured by UV absorbance on a Nanodrop 2000c. Sequences LGHNT (CDR1) and FRNRAP (CDR2) are obtained from the germline V gene. Counted from cysteine to phenylalanine, this CDR3 has 17 amino acids. Only the CDR3 DNA stays, 51 bases, in frame from base 1. The V end loses 0 bases and the J end loses 5 bases, and a stretch of 19 bases separates them.

These data come from a study of shared clonotypes between healthy human individuals (dated by TCRdb to the early 2020s). A note on the overall study: A couple of women and a few men aged 18 to 49 years were included in the cohort. For each donor, CD4 naive and CD4 memory were each given three plates, CD8 naive was given two plates, and CD8 memory was given one plate. To estimate repertoire size and how much clonotypes are shared between individuals, the study performed deep sequencing of blood TCR repertoires from a few healthy adults. Libraries were prepared and TCR repertoires were sequenced by different laboratories using diverse techniques, in order to increase sequencing depth and limit assay-specific biases. Between about 0.8 and 9 billion PBMCs per donor were obtained by leukapheresis.

Overall study results and their limits: Sampling was restricted to blood, and TCR repertoires in tissues likely differ from the TCR repertoires found in blood. Because the study included a small number of donors, the genetic and exposure-history diversity represented was limited. Clonotypes shared by all four sorted-subset donors showed higher generation probabilities than non-shared clonotypes. Across four donors, approximately 5% of naive CD4, 3% to 3.5% of naive CD8, 2.3% of memory CD4, and under 0.45% of memory CD8 clonotypes were shared. Based on pairwise subsampling, the degree of clonotype sharing among donors was expected to be affected by sequencing depth. Incomplete sequencing was indicated by rarefaction of sorted-subset datasets, despite the large sequencing depth. Larger estimated clonotype richness was generally found for naive subsets than for memory subsets.

Input material: naive CD8+ T cells sorted from blood. In light of the paper, this sample's cell subset or site label describes: CD45RA+CCR7+. Recombination joined TRBV12-5 with TRBJ1-1, and perhaps TRBD1 as D gene, on 5 matching bases. The TCR originated in a woman in her 30s in good health. Here is the DNA: TGTGCTAGTGGTTTGGTAGAGGTGACAGATGTAGAAACTGAAGCTTTCTTT. This yields the protein CASGLVEVTDVETEAFF. Full variable domain (CDR3 extended with the reference TRBV12-5 and TRBJ1-1 proteins): DARVTQTPRHKVTEMGQEVTMRCQPILGHNTVFWYRQTMMQGLELLAYFRNRAPLDDSGMPKDRFSAEMPDATLATLKIQPSEPRDSAVYFCASGLVEVTDVETEAFFGQGTRLTVV.